Sequencing of this T cell receptor beta chain was carried out in a study of CD8+CD57+ T cells in acquired aplastic anemia. Study as a whole: CD4+ reads averaged approximately 11 million in healthy donors. Study-wide findings and caveats: Controls and patients did not differ significantly in CD8+ Simpson's diversity.

Note on this clonotype: What it binds is not known.

V lost 1 base and J lost 10; bases outside the gene matches: 3. CDR3 length: 15 residues. Germline loops: CDR1 LNHNV, CDR2 YYDKDF (reference sequence). TCR beta VDJ and CDR3 profiles were obtained from a genomic DNA template. MiXCR, run by TCRdb on the reads, gives a single entry per CDR3 protein. This table has fewer than 250,000 distinct CDR3 sequences, roughly half appearing once. The chain recombines TRBV15 with TRBJ1-6; TRBD1 matches 11 bases. The clonotype was recovered from a human donor in good health, serving as a control. Input material: sorted CD4+, CD8+, or CD8+CD57+ T cells (not recorded which) from PBMCs. CDR3 loop: CATSRGGQGDSPLHF. CDR3 DNA sequence: TGTGCCACCAGCAGAGGGGGACAGGGGGACTCACCCCTCCACTTT.